Below, 7 T cell receptor beta chains from the same sample are listed, as sequenced in a study of shared clonotypes between healthy human individuals (dated by TCRdb to 2020 to 2021). To prepare the library, the immunoSEQ multiplex PCR assay was applied. Entries here come from immuneACCESS through TCRdb and include only in-frame sequences with V and J called. Some clones fail to appear in such tables; in the studies checked, an unresolved V gene covers under half of the shortfall, and the cause of the remainder is unknown. In all, the sample holds about 1.5 million clones, and 95% to 99% of those were seen once. The ten top clones hold less than 0.55% of the sample. The sequencing sample was made of naive CD4+ T cells sorted from blood. The label giving this sample's cell subset or site can be read as: CD45RA+ positively selected. These receptor sequences come from a man aged 25 to 40 in good health.

CDR3 DNA: TGTGCCAGCAGACTAGCGGGAGAACTCGGGGAGCTGTTTTTT. Protein product: CASRLAGELGELFF. The chain has TRBV28 and TRBJ2-2, with 11 bases lining up with TRBD2. Trimming cost V 6 bases and J 7 bases; bases outside gene matches: 4. Germline CDR1 is MDHEN and CDR2 is SYDVKM. The CDR3 sequence is 14 residues long.

CDR3 coding DNA: TGTGCCAGCAGCTGGGACAGTCTCGGCGAGCAGTACTTC. This translates into CASSWDSLGEQYF. The rearrangement links TRBV5-4 to TRBJ2-7; TRBD1 matches at 7 bases. CDR1 SGHNT and CDR2 YYREEE come from the germline V gene (reference sequence). J lost 6 bases, V lost 3 bases, and 6 bases had no gene match. This CDR3 comprises 13 residues.

The rearrangement links TRBV27 to TRBJ1-2; 8 bases fit TRBD1. The CDR3 is 18 residues long. V was clipped by 3 bases and J by 2 bases; unmatched bases: 14. Germline CDR1 reads MNHEY; CDR2 reads SMNVEV (reference sequence). The CDR3 bases are TGTGCCAGCAGTTTTTCCCACGGACAGGGTAATTTCAACTATGGCTACACCTTC. Protein product: CASSFSHGQGNFNYGYTF.

CDR3 DNA sequence: TGTGCCAGCAGCGTAGCTAGGACTAGCGGAGAGACCCAGTACTTC. Translating it yields CASSVARTSGETQYF. The V call is TRBV9, the J call TRBJ2-5; 10 positions agree with TRBD2. The CDR3 length is 15 residues. Germline V gene data show CDR1 as SGDLS and CDR2 as YYNGEE. J was trimmed by 4 bases and V by 0 bases; bases with no gene match: 3.

The J gene is TRBJ2-2, the V gene TRBV6-1; TRBD1 is a possible D gene (6 bases). The germline V and J ends were trimmed by 8 bases and 0 bases, with 10 bases remaining between them. The CDR3 consists of 14 residues. Germline loops: CDR1 MNHNS, CDR2 SASEGT. The CDR3 nucleotides read TGTGCCAGCGGACAGACGCCGAACACCGGGGAGCTGTTTTTT. It translates to CASGQTPNTGELFF.

A single count supports this clone. The junction does not match germline at one end; this may be a read error. This chain links TRBV7-2 with TRBJ2-7; 7 bases align to TRBD1. Germline lookup yields CDR1 SGHTA and CDR2 FQGNSA. The CDR3 is made up of 12 amino acids. This chain's CDR3 is CASSPGLGGPGF. The DNA for the CDR3 is TGTGCCAGCAGCCCTGGGTTAGGGGGCCCGGGCTTC.

This clone was picked up one time. The rearrangement uses TRBV5-4 and TRBJ2-1; no clear D gene. This CDR3 comprises 13 residues. Deletions cut 0 bases from V and 6 bases from J, with 7 bases between. The V gene's germline CDR1 is SGHNT and CDR2 YYREEE (reference sequence). The CDR3 reads CASSLAFANEQFF. CDR3 nucleotide sequence: TGTGCCAGCAGCTTGGCGTTTGCCAATGAGCAGTTCTTC.